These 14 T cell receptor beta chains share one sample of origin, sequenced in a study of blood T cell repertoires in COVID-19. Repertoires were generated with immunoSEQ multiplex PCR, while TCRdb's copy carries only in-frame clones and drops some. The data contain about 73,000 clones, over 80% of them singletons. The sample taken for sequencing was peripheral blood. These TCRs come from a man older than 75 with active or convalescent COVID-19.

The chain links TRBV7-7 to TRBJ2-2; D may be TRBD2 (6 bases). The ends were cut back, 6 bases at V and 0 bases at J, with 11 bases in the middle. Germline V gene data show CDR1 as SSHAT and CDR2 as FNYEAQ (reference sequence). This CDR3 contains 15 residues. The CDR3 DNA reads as TGTGCCAGCAGTCCTCGGGAGACGAACACCGGGGAGCTGTTTTTT. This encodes CASSPRETNTGELFF.

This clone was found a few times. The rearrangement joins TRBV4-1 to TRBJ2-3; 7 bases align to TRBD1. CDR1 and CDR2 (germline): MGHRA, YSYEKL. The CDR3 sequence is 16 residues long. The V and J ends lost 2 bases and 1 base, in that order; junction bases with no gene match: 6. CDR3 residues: CASSQTGAGGTDTQYF. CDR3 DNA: TGCGCCAGCAGCCAAACAGGGGCCGGTGGCACAGATACGCAGTATTTT.

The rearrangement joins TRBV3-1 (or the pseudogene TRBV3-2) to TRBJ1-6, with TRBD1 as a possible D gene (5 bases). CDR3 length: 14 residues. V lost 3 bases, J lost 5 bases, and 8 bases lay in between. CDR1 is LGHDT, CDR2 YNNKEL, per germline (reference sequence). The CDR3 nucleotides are TGTGCCAGCAGCCAGAGACAGCATAATTCACCCCTCCACTTT. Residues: CASSQRQHNSPLHF.

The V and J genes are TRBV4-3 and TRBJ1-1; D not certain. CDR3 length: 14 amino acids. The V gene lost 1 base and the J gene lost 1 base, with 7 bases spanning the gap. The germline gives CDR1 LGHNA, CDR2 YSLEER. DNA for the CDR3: TGCGCCAGCAGCCAAGGCCCGGGGAACACTGAAGCTTTCTTT. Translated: CASSQGPGNTEAFF.

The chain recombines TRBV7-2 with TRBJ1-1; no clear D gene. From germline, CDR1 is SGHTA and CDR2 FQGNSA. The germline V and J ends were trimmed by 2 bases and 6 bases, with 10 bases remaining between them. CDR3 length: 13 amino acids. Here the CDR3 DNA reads TGTGCCAGCAGCTTAAGGAGGGAGGCTGAAGCTTTCTTT. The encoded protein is CASSLRREAEAFF.

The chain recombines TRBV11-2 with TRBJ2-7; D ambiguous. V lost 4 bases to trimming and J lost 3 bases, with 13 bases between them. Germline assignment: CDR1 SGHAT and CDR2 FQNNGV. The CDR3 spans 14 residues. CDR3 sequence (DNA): TGTGCCAGCAGCTCCCTCACACGGGTCTACGAGCAGTACTTC. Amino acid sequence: CASSSLTRVYEQYF.

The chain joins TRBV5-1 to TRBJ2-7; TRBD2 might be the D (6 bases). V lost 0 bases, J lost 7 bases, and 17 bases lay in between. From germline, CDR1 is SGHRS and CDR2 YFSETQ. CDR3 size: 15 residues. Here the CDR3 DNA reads TGCGCCAGCAGCTTGGTGCAGGGAGGTCGTCAGGAGCAGTACTTC. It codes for CASSLVQGGRQEQYF.

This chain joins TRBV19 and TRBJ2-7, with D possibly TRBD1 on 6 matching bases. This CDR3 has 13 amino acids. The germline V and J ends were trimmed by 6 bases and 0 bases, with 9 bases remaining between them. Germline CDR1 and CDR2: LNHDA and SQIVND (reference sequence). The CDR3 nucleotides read TGTGCCAGTAGCTGGACAGACTCCTACGAGCAGTACTTC. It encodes CASSWTDSYEQYF.

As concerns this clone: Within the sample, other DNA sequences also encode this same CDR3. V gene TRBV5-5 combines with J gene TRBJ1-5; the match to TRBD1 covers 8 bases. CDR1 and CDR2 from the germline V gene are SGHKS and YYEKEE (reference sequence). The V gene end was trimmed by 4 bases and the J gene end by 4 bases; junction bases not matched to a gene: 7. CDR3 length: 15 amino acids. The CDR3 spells CASSEGQGLNQPQHF. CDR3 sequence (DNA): TGTGCCAGCAGCGAAGGACAGGGTCTGAATCAGCCCCAGCATTTT.

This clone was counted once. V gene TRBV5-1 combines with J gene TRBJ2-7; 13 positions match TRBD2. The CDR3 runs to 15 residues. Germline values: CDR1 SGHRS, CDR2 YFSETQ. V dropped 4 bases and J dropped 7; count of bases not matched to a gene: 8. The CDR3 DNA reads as TGCGCCAGCAGCGCAACTAGCGGGGGGGCTGGAGAGCAGTACTTC. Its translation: CASSATSGGAGEQYF. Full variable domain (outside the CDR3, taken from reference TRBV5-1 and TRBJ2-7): KAGVTQTPRYLIKTRGQQVTLSCSPISGHRSVSWYQQTPGQGLQFLFEYFSETQRNKGNFPGRFSGRQFSNSRSEMNVSTLELGDSALYLCASSATSGGAGEQYFGPGTRLTVT.

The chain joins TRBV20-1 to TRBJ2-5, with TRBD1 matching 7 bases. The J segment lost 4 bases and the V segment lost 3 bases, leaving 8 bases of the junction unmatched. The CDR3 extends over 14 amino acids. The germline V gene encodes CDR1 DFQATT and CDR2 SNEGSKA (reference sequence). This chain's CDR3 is CSASFSGGRETQYF. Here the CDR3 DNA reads TGCAGTGCTAGTTTTTCAGGGGGTCGAGAGACCCAGTACTTC.

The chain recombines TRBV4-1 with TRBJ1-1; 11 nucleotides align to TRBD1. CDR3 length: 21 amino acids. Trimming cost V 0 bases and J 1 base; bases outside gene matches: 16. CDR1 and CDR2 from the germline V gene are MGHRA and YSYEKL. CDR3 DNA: TGCGCCAGCAGCCAAGATGGATTAAGAGGGACAGGGGGAAAGACGAACACTGAAGCTTTCTTT. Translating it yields CASSQDGLRGTGGKTNTEAFF.

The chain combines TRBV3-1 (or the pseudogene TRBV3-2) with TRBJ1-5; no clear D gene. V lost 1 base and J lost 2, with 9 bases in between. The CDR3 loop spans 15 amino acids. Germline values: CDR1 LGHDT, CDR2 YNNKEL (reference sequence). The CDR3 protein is CASSQAGFGNQPQHF. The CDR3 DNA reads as TGTGCCAGCAGCCAAGCAGGTTTCGGCAATCAGCCCCAGCATTTT.

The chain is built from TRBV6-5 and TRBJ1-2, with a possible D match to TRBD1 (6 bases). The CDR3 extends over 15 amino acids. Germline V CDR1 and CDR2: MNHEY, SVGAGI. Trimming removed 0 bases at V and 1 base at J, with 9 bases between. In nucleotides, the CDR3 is TGTGCCAGCAGTTACTCAGTCAGGGGTAACTATGGCTACACCTTC. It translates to CASSYSVRGNYGYTF.